The 3 T cell receptor beta chains below come from one sample, sequenced in a study of stem cell transplantation in POMP-related autoinflammatory disease (dated by TCRdb to the early 2020s). The meaning of the sample's time point label: after hematopoietic stem cell transplant. The library was made by the immunoSEQ multiplex PCR assay. TCRdb retrieved this table from immuneACCESS and kept in-frame rearrangements only. Not all clones are present; in checked studies, unresolved V genes account for under half, and no reason is known for the remainder. The sample table holds around 5,000 clones, of which approximately 92% were seen once. In total, the top ten clones hold about 2.5% of the sample. The sample here was CD8+ T cells from PBMCs, taken after stem cell transplantation. The receptors were sampled from a human patient with POMP-related autoinflammation and immune dysregulation (PRAID). After a transplant, some T cells may be the graft donor's own cells.

Here the CDR3 reads CATSRDLGLSYNSPLHF. The CDR3 region has the DNA TGTGCCACCAGCAGAGATCTGGGGCTCTCCTATAATTCACCCCTCCACTTT. The gene calls are TRBV15 and TRBJ1-6, with D tentatively TRBD1 (5 bases). The CDR3 loop spans 17 amino acids. V shed 0 bases and J shed 0 bases, with 9 bases lying between them. Germline CDR1 and CDR2: LNHNV and YYDKDF (reference sequence).

The chain recombines TRBV13 with TRBJ2-7; D not certain. The CDR3 covers 13 residues. The germline V gene encodes CDR1 PRHDT and CDR2 FYEKMQ (reference sequence). Trimming cost V 4 bases and J 2 bases, with 9 bases left between them. The CDR3 reads CASSSSGAYEQYF. The CDR3 DNA reads TGTGCCAGCAGCTCCTCAGGAGCCTACGAGCAGTACTTC.

V and J are TRBV6-2 or TRBV6-3 and TRBJ2-5; 9 nucleotides match TRBD2. Germline V gene data show CDR1 as MNHEY and CDR2 as SVGEGT. After removal of 5 bases from V and 4 bases from J, the junction contained 17 bases not matched to a gene. This CDR3 region has 18 residues. The CDR3 nucleotides read TGTGCCAGCAGTCCCCTCTATTTGGTAGCGGGGGCCCTAGAGACCCAGTACTTC. This gives the protein CASSPLYLVAGALETQYF.